This TCR beta chain is from a study of cytomegalovirus exposure and HLA in healthy donors. Findings and caveats of the study: The study recorded 164 TCR beta chains that were cytomegalovirus-associated. According to a later analysis, donors in an Asian-associated ancestry cluster reportedly had fewer N-insertions than the approximately 670-donor mean.

The CDR3 length is 14 residues. Deletions cut 6 bases from V and 6 bases from J, with 17 bases between. Germline CDR1 is SQVTM and CDR2 is ANQGSEA. Note on this clone: Its antigen is as yet unknown.

PCR used 60 Vbeta primers and 13 Jbeta primers. The assay was immunoSEQ multiplex PCR, and TCRdb's table has in-frame clones only and misses some. The data hold approximately 180,000 clones, with around 81% observed a single time. The origin of this receptor is a woman younger than 45 in good health and CMV-seronegative. The chain combines TRBV29-1 with TRBJ2-2; TRBD2 is a possible D gene (5 bases). Sequences were obtained from PBMCs. CDR3 DNA: TGCAGCGTCCCAAATCCCGTCGGGGCCGGGGAGCTGTTTTTT. As protein: CSVPNPVGAGELFF.